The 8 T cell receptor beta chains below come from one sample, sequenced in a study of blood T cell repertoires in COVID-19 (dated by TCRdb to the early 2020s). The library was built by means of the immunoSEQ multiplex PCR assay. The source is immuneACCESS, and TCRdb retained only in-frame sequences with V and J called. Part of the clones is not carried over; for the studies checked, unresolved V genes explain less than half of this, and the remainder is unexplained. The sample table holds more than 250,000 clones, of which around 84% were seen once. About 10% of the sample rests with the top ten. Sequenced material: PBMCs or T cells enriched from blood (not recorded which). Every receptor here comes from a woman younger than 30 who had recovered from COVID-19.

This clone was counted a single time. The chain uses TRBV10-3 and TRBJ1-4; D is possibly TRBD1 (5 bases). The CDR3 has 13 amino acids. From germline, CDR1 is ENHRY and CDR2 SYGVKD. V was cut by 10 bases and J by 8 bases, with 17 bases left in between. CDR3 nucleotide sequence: TGTGCCACCGGTGTAGGGGTTGGCGAAAAACTGTTTTTT. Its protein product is CATGVGVGEKLFF.

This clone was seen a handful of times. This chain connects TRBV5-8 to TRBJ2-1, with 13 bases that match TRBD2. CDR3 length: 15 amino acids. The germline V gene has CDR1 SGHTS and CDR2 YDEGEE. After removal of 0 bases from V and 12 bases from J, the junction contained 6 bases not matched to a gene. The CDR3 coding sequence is TGTGCCAGCAGCTTGGAACTAGCGGGGGGGGTGAGGCAGTTCTTC. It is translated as CASSLELAGGVRQFF.

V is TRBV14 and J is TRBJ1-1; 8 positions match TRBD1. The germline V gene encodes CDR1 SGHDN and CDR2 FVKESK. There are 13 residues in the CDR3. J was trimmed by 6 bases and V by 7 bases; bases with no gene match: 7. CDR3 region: CASKQGGRAEAFF. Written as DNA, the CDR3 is TGTGCCAGCAAACAGGGGGGACGGGCTGAAGCTTTCTTT.

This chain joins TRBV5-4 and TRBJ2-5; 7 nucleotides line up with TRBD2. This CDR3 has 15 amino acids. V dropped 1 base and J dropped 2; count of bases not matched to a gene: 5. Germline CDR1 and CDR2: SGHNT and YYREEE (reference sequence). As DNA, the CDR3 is TGTGCCAGCAGCTTGACTTTGGGACTACAAGAGACCCAGTACTTC. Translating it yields CASSLTLGLQETQYF.

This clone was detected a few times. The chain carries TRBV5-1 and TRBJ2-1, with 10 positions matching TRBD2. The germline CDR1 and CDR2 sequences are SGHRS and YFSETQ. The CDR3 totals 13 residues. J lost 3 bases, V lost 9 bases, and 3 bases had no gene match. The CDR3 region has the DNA TGCGCCACCAAGCGGGAGGGCTACAATGAGCAGTTCTTC. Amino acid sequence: CATKREGYNEQFF.

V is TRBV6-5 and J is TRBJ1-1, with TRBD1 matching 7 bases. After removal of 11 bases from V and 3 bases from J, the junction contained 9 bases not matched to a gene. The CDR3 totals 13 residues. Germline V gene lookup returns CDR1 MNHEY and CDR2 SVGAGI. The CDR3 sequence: CAVRGRWDTEAFF. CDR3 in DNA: TGTGCCGTAAGGGGGCGCTGGGACACTGAAGCTTTCTTT.

This chain's CDR3 is CATSVWAENTDTQYF. CDR3 nucleotide sequence: TGTGCCACCAGTGTTTGGGCAGAGAACACAGATACGCAGTATTTT. V and J are TRBV24-1 and TRBJ2-3, with no clear D. Germline V gene data show CDR1 as KGHDR and CDR2 as SFDVKD. This CDR3 comprises 15 residues. The ends were cut back, 5 bases at V and 2 bases at J, with 13 bases in the middle.

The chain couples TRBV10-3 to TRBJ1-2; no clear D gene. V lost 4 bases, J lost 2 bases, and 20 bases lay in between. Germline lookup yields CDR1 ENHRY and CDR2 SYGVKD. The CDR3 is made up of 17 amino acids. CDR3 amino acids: CAISGIRTGKWNYGYTF. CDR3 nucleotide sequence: TGTGCCATCAGTGGGATCAGGACGGGGAAGTGGAACTATGGCTACACCTTC.